The rows below give T cell receptor beta chains drawn from one sample of a study of technical replicates of blood from a handful of donors. The repertoire was sequenced with immunoSEQ multiplex PCR; TCRdb's copy has only in-frame clones and lacks some. The repertoire includes some 60,000 clones, 87% of them detected once, and about 5.2% sits in the top ten. Sequencing was done on a sample of PBMCs. Every receptor here comes from a human donor in good health. Some clones in this sample may be carry-over from other donors' samples. The CDR3 runs from the conserved cysteine through the conserved F or W. Each record gives: D gene, clone size, V gene, J gene, CDR3 DNA, CDR3 protein. The D gene is left open where the match is weak. Clone size, where shown, is once, few, many, or a class for clones that have expanded.

>.|.|TRBV4-3|TRBJ2-6
TGCGCCAGCAGCCCTCGAGTGACAGGTGGGGTGACTGGGGCCAACGTCCTGACTTTC
CASSPRVTGGVTGANVLTF
>TRBD1|.|TRBV6-5|TRBJ1-2
TGTGCCAGCAGTTACGAGACAGGGGGCAGCTACACCTTC
CASSYETGGSYTF
>TRBD2|.|TRBV9|TRBJ2-1
TGTGCCAGCAGCGTATCGGGGGGGGCCAACAATGAGCAGTTCTTC
CASSVSGGANNEQFF
>.|.|TRBV7-6|TRBJ2-4
TGTGCCAGCAGCTCAGGGACTGACACGCGAAACATTCAGTACTTC
CASSSGTDTRNIQYF
>.|.|TRBV4-2|TRBJ2-5
TGTGCCAGCAGCCAAGGTGTCCGAGGGGAGACCCAGTACTTC
CASSQGVRGETQYF
>TRBD1|.|TRBV7-9|TRBJ2-2
TGTGCCAGCAGCTTAGGGGACAGGGACACCGGGGAGCTGTTTTTT
CASSLGDRDTGELFF
>.|.|TRBV7-9|TRBJ2-1
TGTGCCACAAAGGTGGGGACTCAATACAATGAGCAGTTCTTC
CATKVGTQYNEQFF
>TRBD1|.|TRBV7-9|TRBJ1-1
TGTGCCAGCAGCCCACAGGGGGCCAACCCGAACACTGAAGCTTTCTTT
CASSPQGANPNTEAFF
>.|.|TRBV10-3|TRBJ1-2
TGTGCCATCAGTGAGCTTTCTGACAGGCCCCACGGCTACACCTTC
CAISELSDRPHGYTF
>TRBD1|once|TRBV11-3|TRBJ2-3
TGTGCCAGCAGCGTCGACAGGGACGATACGCAGTATTTT
CASSVDRDDTQYF
>TRBD2|.|TRBV6-5|TRBJ2-5
TGTGCCAGCAGTTACTCTGTCGGGAGGTTGGAAGAGACCCAGTACTTC
CASSYSVGRLEETQYF
>.|few|TRBV7-9|TRBJ1-1
TGTGCCAGCAGCCCTAGAGGGTCGGGGATGAACACTGAAGCTTTCTTT
CASSPRGSGMNTEAFF
>.|.|TRBV29-1|TRBJ1-2
TGCAGCGTGATACTGGGGGCCTATGGCTACACCTTC
CSVILGAYGYTF
>.|.|TRBV15|TRBJ2-2
TGTGCCACCAGCAGAGGAACCGGGTATACGGGCACCGGGGAGCTGTTTTTT
CATSRGTGYTGTGELFF